This TCR beta chain originates from a study of cytomegalovirus exposure and HLA in healthy donors. Study-wide results and limits: In all likelihood, a cluster of highly shared sequence variants was a sequencing artifact. Most of the CMV-associated TCR beta chains (in a later analysis) appeared to be HLA-restricted. In an earlier analysis, most TCR beta V segments were productive about 87% or about 30% of the time.

Use of 60 Vbeta and 13 Jbeta primers characterized the PCR. TCRdb keeps only in-frame clones here, not all; method: immunoSEQ multiplex PCR. The sample shows tens of thousands of clones, around 71% of them seen only once. Germline V gene sequence: CDR1 LNHNV, CDR2 YYDKDF (reference sequence). V lost 0 bases to trimming and J lost 10 bases, with 10 bases between them. This CDR3 is 13 amino acids long. Details on this clone: Its target is not known.

Sequenced material: PBMCs. The chain uses TRBV15 and TRBJ2-1; D is uncertain. The clonotype originates from a man in his 60s in good health and CMV-seronegative. The CDR3 protein is CATSRDPPGEQFF. CDR3 nucleotide sequence: TGTGCCACCAGCAGAGATCCCCCCGGGGAGCAGTTCTTC.